The 18 T cell receptor beta chains reported below all come from one sample, sequenced in a study of vaccination and CD4 T cells after COVID-19. Documented treatment: roughly 11-day PBMC culture with coronavirus spike peptide pools or control peptides (ViraFEST assay). Antigen specificity for these receptors is unknown. The Oncomine TCR Beta short-read assay sequenced DNA from cultured CD4+ T cells. Each CDR3 protein gets one entry after TCRdb re-called the PCR reads with MiXCR. The top ten clones hold 7.4% of a sample with around 17,000 distinct CDR3 sequences, under 75% of them seen once. The source material was CD4+ T cells from blood, cultured in vitro. The receptors derive from a human donor who had recovered from COVID-19.

This chain uses TRBV15 with TRBJ2-3, with D uncertain. The germline V gene encodes CDR1 LNHNV and CDR2 YYDKDF (reference sequence). V lost 0 bases, J lost 6 bases, and 4 bases lay in between. This CDR3 is 12 amino acids long. CDR3 DNA sequence: TGTGCCACCAGCAGAGATGGCGATACGCAGTATTTT. Amino acids: CATSRDGDTQYF. The whole variable domain, remainder taken from reference TRBV15 and TRBJ2-3, is DAMVIQNPRYQVTQFGKPVTLSCSQTLNHNVMYWYQQKSSQAPKLLFHYYDKDFNNEADTPDNFQSRRPNTSFCFLDIRSPGLGDTAMYLCATSRDGDTQYFGPGTRLTVL.

This rearrangement joins TRBV2 to TRBJ2-1; the match to TRBD2 covers 12 bases. The CDR3 runs 15 residues. J lost 6 bases, V lost 5 bases, and 5 bases had no gene match. Germline V gene sequence: CDR1 SNHLY, CDR2 FYNNEI. The CDR3 loop reads CASSPSGGAANEQFF. For the CDR3, the DNA is TGTGCCAGCAGTCCTAGCGGGGGGGCCGCCAATGAGCAGTTCTTC.

This clonotype appeared a few times. V gene TRBV20-1 combines with J gene TRBJ2-5, with TRBD2 identical over 12 bases. With V trimmed by 7 bases and J by 2 bases, 5 bases remained unmatched. This CDR3 is 14 amino acids long. Germline lookup yields CDR1 DFQATT and CDR2 SNEGSKA (reference sequence). CDR3 sequence: CSGLAGDLQETQYF. CDR3 sequence (DNA): TGCAGTGGACTAGCGGGGGACCTTCAAGAGACCCAGTACTTC.

This chain uses TRBV12-3 or TRBV12-4 with TRBJ1-6, with D possibly matching TRBD1 (5 bases). CDR3 length: 15 amino acids. With 4 bases removed from V and 7 bases from J, the gap between germline ends came to 14 bases. The CDR3 DNA follows: TGTGCCAGCAGTTGGTCTGCCCGGGGGAATTCACCCCTCCACTTT. Amino acids: CASSWSARGNSPLHF.

The chain recombines TRBV19 with TRBJ2-1; a possible D gene is TRBD2 (6 bases). The CDR3 contains 14 residues. Per the germline V gene, CDR1 is LNHDA and CDR2 is SQIVND (reference sequence). V lost 7 bases, J lost 0 bases, and 10 bases lay in between. The CDR3 nucleotides are TGTGCCAGTACGCGGGATCCCTCCTACAATGAGCAGTTCTTC. Its protein is CASTRDPSYNEQFF. Full variable domain (rest looked up from reference TRBV19 and TRBJ2-1): DGGITQSPKYLFRKEGQNVTLSCEQNLNHDAMYWYRQDPGQGLRLIYYSQIVNDFQKGDIAEGYSVSREKKESFPLTVTSAQKNPTAFYLCASTRDPSYNEQFFGPGTRLTVL.

This clonotype occurred a few times. The chain has TRBV24-1 and TRBJ1-5; 7 bases agree with TRBD1. V gave up 6 bases and J gave up 2 bases; unmatched junction bases: 6. Per germline, CDR1 KGHDR and CDR2 SFDVKD. The CDR3 consists of 15 residues. The CDR3 spells CATSQGGVGNQPQHF. The DNA for the CDR3 is TGTGCCACCAGTCAAGGGGGCGTAGGCAATCAGCCCCAGCATTTT.

This clonotype was detected only a few times. This chain links TRBV12-3 or TRBV12-4 with TRBJ2-5; D assignment may be TRBD1 or TRBD2 (6 bases each). Deletions cut 0 bases from V and 13 bases from J, with 12 bases between. This CDR3 spans 12 amino acids. The chain's CDR3 is CASSLAPGGPYF. The CDR3 region has the DNA TGTGCCAGCAGTTTAGCGCCCGGGGGCCCGTACTTC.

By sample fraction, this clonotype is medium-sized (0.01 to 0.1%). V gene TRBV5-8 combines with J gene TRBJ2-5; D gene ambiguous. This CDR3 has 13 amino acids. V lost 7 bases to trimming and J lost 5 bases, with 15 bases between them. The germline CDR1 and CDR2 sequences are SGHTS and YDEGEE. The CDR3 DNA is TGTGCCAGCTGGTCCTTCCTCAGGGAGACCCAGTACTTC. Protein sequence: CASWSFLRETQYF. Full variable domain (outside the CDR3, taken from reference TRBV5-8 and TRBJ2-5): EAGVTQSPTHLIKTRGQQATLRCSPISGHTSVYWYQQALGLGLQFLLWYDEGEERNRGNFPPRFSGRQFPNYSSELNVNALELEDSALYLCASWSFLRETQYFGPGTRLLVL.

The chain is built from TRBV7-2 and TRBJ1-1; D gene ambiguous. CDR3 length: 11 amino acids. In germline, CDR1 is SGHTA, CDR2 FQGNSA. The V end was cut by 5 bases, the J end by 11 bases, with 12 bases between. The CDR3 region is CASSGSGRAFF. CDR3 sequence (DNA): TGTGCCAGCAGCGGATCCGGGCGCGCTTTCTTT.

This clonotype was detected only a few times. The chain links TRBV7-9 to TRBJ1-1, with unresolved D. CDR1 is SEHNR, CDR2 FQNEAQ, per germline (reference sequence). Trimming pared 6 bases from V and 0 bases from J, leaving 11 bases between. The CDR3 is 14 amino acids. This CDR3 reads CASRLVTMNTEAFF. Written as DNA, the CDR3 is TGTGCCAGCAGACTTGTAACCATGAACACTGAAGCTTTCTTT.

The J gene is TRBJ1-4, the V gene TRBV20-1, with 9 bases that match TRBD1. Germline V gene sequence: CDR1 DFQATT, CDR2 SNEGSKA (reference sequence). Trimming removed 0 bases from V and 7 bases from J; junction bases left unmatched: 9. This CDR3 contains 16 residues. The CDR3 is CSARDSGQGTREKLFF. The CDR3, as DNA: TGCAGTGCTAGAGACTCGGGACAGGGTACCCGTGAAAAACTGTTTTTT.

The gene calls are TRBV7-9 and TRBJ1-2; the match to TRBD1 covers 10 bases. The CDR3 runs 15 residues. V lost 1 base and J lost 4; bases outside the gene matches: 3. CDR1 and CDR2 (germline): SEHNR, FQNEAQ (reference sequence). CDR3 DNA sequence: TGTGCCAGCAGCTTAGGGGACAGGGGAGGCTATGGCTACACCTTC. It codes for CASSLGDRGGYGYTF.

This clonotype was counted between two and nine times. The chain has TRBV5-1 and TRBJ1-6; maybe TRBD1 (5 bases). V lost 1 base, J lost 14 bases, and 16 bases lay in between. Germline lookup yields CDR1 SGHRS and CDR2 YFSETQ. This CDR3 spans 14 amino acids. CDR3 bases: TGCGCCAGCAGCTTGTCAGGGACGGAGTTTTCCCTCCACTTT. It is translated as CASSLSGTEFSLHF.

The J gene is TRBJ2-1, the V gene TRBV5-1, with 9 bases that match TRBD2. Germline values: CDR1 SGHRS, CDR2 YFSETQ. The J segment lost 2 bases and the V segment lost 0 bases, leaving 0 bases of the junction unmatched. The CDR3 is 15 amino acids. CDR3 loop: CASSLASGTYNEQFF. DNA for the CDR3: TGCGCCAGCAGCTTGGCTAGCGGGACCTACAATGAGCAGTTCTTC.

This clonotype was detected a few times. This chain uses TRBV19 with TRBJ1-5, with 8 bases identical to TRBD1. The CDR3 loop spans 15 amino acids. Germline values: CDR1 LNHDA, CDR2 SQIVND (reference sequence). The V segment lost 11 bases and the J segment 0 bases; nucleotides outside the gene matches: 9. The CDR3 protein is CAGGTGPYSNQPQHF. The CDR3 DNA reads as TGTGCCGGAGGGACAGGCCCTTATAGCAATCAGCCCCAGCATTTT.

The chain carries TRBV6-1 and TRBJ1-5; TRBD1 might be the D (5 bases). Between the trimmed V and J ends, which lost 9 bases and 6 bases, there was a span of 21 bases. The CDR3 spans 15 residues. Germline values: CDR1 MNHNS, CDR2 SASEGT. This CDR3 is CASRAGTAAPQPQHF. CDR3 DNA: TGTGCCAGTAGAGCCGGGACCGCAGCTCCTCAGCCCCAGCATTTT.

This clonotype has only a few counts. The chain carries TRBV20-1 and TRBJ2-7; 10 bases are shared with TRBD2. The germline CDR1 and CDR2 sequences are DFQATT and SNEGSKA (reference sequence). The CDR3 consists of 14 residues. V dropped 3 bases and J dropped 6; count of bases not matched to a gene: 8. CDR3 in amino acids: CSASLLAGVGEQYF. For the CDR3, the DNA is TGCAGTGCTAGTCTTCTAGCGGGAGTCGGCGAGCAGTACTTC.

This CDR3 is CASFNLESRGLPGNTIYF. As DNA, the CDR3 is TGTGCCAGTTTCAACCTGGAGAGCAGGGGGCTTCCTGGAAACACCATATATTTT. The chain recombines TRBV19 with TRBJ1-3, with TRBD1 matching 8 bases. V gave up 8 bases and J gave up 2 bases; unmatched junction bases: 17. CDR3 length: 18 amino acids. The V gene's germline CDR1 is LNHDA and CDR2 SQIVND (reference sequence).